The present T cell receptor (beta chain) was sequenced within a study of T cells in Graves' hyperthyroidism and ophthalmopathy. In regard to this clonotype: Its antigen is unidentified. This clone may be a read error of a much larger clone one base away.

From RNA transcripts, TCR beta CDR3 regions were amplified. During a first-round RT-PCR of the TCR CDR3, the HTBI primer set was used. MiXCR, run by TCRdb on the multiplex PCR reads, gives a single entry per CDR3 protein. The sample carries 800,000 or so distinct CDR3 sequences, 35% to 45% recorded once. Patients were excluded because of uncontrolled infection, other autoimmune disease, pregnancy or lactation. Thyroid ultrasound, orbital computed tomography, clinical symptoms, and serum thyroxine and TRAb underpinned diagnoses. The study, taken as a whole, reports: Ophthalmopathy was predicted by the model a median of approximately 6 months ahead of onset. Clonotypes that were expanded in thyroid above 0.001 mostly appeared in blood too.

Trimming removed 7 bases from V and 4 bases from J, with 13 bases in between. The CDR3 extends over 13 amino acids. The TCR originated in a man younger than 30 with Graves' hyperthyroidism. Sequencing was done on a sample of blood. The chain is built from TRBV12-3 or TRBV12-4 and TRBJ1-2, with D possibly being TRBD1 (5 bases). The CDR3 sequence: CASNQDIRYGYTF. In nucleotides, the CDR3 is TGTGCCAGCAACCAGGACATCCGCTATGGCTACACCTTC.